The entry below gives a single TCR beta chain sequence along with its context. The target antigen is unknown. This likely traces to a read error, being one base from a far larger clone. It is likely a read error, because the conserved phenylalanine at the end of the CDR3 is missing. This record comes from a study of cytomegalovirus exposure and HLA in healthy donors. General study results and limits: The Asian-associated ancestry cluster reportedly had fewer N-insertions than the approximately 650-donor mean in a later analysis.

Primers for the PCR totalled 60 Vbeta and 13 Jbeta. Under the authors' procedure: In a later analysis, the count reached some 88 million unique TCR beta chains, with around 11 million shared. Libraries were prepared by immunoSEQ multiplex PCR; TCRdb keeps only in-frame clonotypes and omits some of them. V, J and clone size are those of that table, while D and trimming were read from the DNA. This table has approximately 200,000 clones, roughly four fifths appearing once. The junction had 5 bases not matched to a gene; V was cut back by 7 bases and J by 2 bases. The CDR3 extends over 14 amino acids. The V gene's germline CDR1 is LNHDA and CDR2 SQIVND (reference sequence).

This chain connects TRBV19 to TRBJ1-5, with 7 nucleotides matching TRBD1. The sequence derives from a woman aged 25 to 45 in good health and CMV-seropositive. Sequenced input: PBMCs. CDR3 region: CASIGDRGNQPQHL. Here the CDR3 DNA reads TGTGCCAGTATAGGAGACAGGGGCAATCAGCCCCAGCATCTT.